Below, one T cell receptor beta chain is given with its context. Its cognate antigen is unknown. The record originates from a study of T cell clones after liver transplantation. Looking at the study overall: Graft-donor-reactive sequences were compared with third-party-reactive TCRbeta sequences from pre-transplant mixed lymphocyte reactions. Patients counted as tolerant after at least one year off all immunosuppression, enzymes not exceeding twice normal.

CD3+CD4+ and CD3+CD8+ cells were FACS-sorted from thawed unstimulated PBMCs. Study-wide results and caveats: Post-transplant, graft-donor-reactive CD4 TCRbeta sequences in blood dropped significantly in most of the 8 subjects.

Measured with immunoSEQ multiplex PCR; TCRdb has only the in-frame clones, and not every one. There are some 16,000 clones in the sample; 65% to 85% occur only once, and around 40% lies in the top ten. The V and J ends lost 0 bases and 2 bases, in that order; junction bases with no gene match: 8. This CDR3 is 18 amino acids long. The germline V gene has CDR1 LNHNV and CDR2 YYDKDF (reference sequence). This receptor was identified in a human patient who received a liver transplant. T cells may partly derive from the graft donor. This chain uses TRBV15 with TRBJ2-5; TRBD2 matches at 11 bases. The material was CD8+ T cells from blood, obtained around 50 months after liver transplant. CDR3 sequence reads: CATSREPGLAAIQETQYF. The CDR3 coding sequence is TGTGCCACCAGCAGAGAACCGGGACTAGCGGCAATACAAGAGACCCAGTACTTC.